Presented here are 21 T cell receptor beta chains from one specimen sequenced in a study of beta chain features in type 1 diabetes. General study findings and limits: Moderate but significant shortening of TCRB CDR3s was recorded in all four CD4+ subsets from Type 1 diabetes patients.

Expressed TCRB transcripts were sequenced after all isolated RNA was converted to cDNA. Profiling relied on immunoSEQ multiplex PCR, and the TCRdb table lists in-frame clones only, not all of them. The sample lists some 360,000 clones, over 9% seen once, with 0.45% to 0.65% in the top ten. Antigen specificity for these receptors is unknown. The source material was central memory CD4+ T cells from blood. The receptors originated from a man aged 25-40 years with type 1 diabetes.

Written as DNA, the CDR3 is TGTGCCAGCAGCCTCACAGATCCTGGGGCCAACGTCCTGACTTTC. It encodes CASSLTDPGANVLTF. V is TRBV7-2 and J is TRBJ2-6; D unclear. The CDR3 contains 15 residues. Trimming took 5 bases from V and 2 from J, leaving 10 bases between them. Germline lookup yields CDR1 SGHTA and CDR2 FQGNSA.

This clone has only a few counts. This chain links TRBV10-3 with TRBJ1-3; D is ambiguous. V was shortened by 3 bases and J by 0 bases, with 9 bases between the two germline ends. The length of the CDR3 is 15 residues. Per the germline V gene, CDR1 is ENHRY and CDR2 is SYGVKD. The CDR3 here is CAISDKGSSGNTIYF. DNA for the CDR3: TGTGCCATCAGTGATAAGGGTTCCTCTGGAAACACCATATATTTT.

V and J are TRBV19 and TRBJ2-5; D might be TRBD1 (5 bases). The tail of the sequence fits TRBJ2-7 better, so the J call may be wrong. This CDR3 has 14 residues. Per germline, CDR1 LNHDA and CDR2 SQIVND (reference sequence). CDR3 sequence: CASSIGDSSYEQYF. The CDR3 coding sequence is TGTGCCAGTAGTATAGGCGACAGCTCCTACGAGCAGTACTTC.

Here the CDR3 DNA reads TGTGCCAGCAGGGACAGGGGAGGCTCCTACGAGCAGTACTTC. Translation gives CASRDRGGSYEQYF. J is TRBJ2-7 and V is TRBV5-8; 9 positions agree with TRBD1. Trimming removed 5 bases from V and 0 bases from J; junction bases left unmatched: 3. This CDR3 is 14 amino acids long. The germline V gene encodes CDR1 SGHTS and CDR2 YDEGEE.

Ten or more counts support this clone. V is TRBV7-9 and J is TRBJ2-7, with 7 bases that match TRBD1. Germline CDR1 and CDR2: SEHNR and FQNEAQ (reference sequence). Losses at the gene ends were 7 bases for V and 6 bases for J; bases not matched to a gene: 3. The CDR3 has 11 amino acids. The CDR3 here is CASMRQGEQYF. Here the CDR3 DNA reads TGTGCCAGCATGCGACAGGGCGAGCAGTACTTC.

The chain is built from TRBV4-2 and TRBJ2-5, with D tentatively TRBD1 (6 bases). Trimming took off 4 bases at V and 1 base at J, with 16 bases between the two ends. The germline gives CDR1 LGHNA, CDR2 YNFKEQ. The CDR3 covers 16 residues. The CDR3: CASSRDTTWSQETQYF. The CDR3 DNA is TGTGCCAGCAGCCGGGACACCACCTGGTCCCAAGAGACCCAGTACTTC.

Many counts were recorded for this clone. The gene calls are TRBV7-2 and TRBJ2-7, with 10 positions matching TRBD2. V shed 4 bases and J 0 bases; nucleotides not matched to a gene: 9. CDR3 length: 17 amino acids. Per the germline V gene, CDR1 is SGHTA and CDR2 is FQGNSA. The CDR3 region is CASSSGLRLAGSYEQYF. CDR3 bases: TGTGCCAGCAGCTCGGGGTTGCGACTAGCGGGCTCCTACGAGCAGTACTTC.

The chain recombines TRBV5-1 with TRBJ2-3; D is unresolved. Germline assignment: CDR1 SGHRS and CDR2 YFSETQ. Trimming pared 0 bases from V and 6 bases from J, leaving 8 bases between. This CDR3 comprises 13 residues. In nucleotides, the CDR3 is TGCGCCAGCAGCTTGGCCCACGCGGATACGCAGTATTTT. This translates into CASSLAHADTQYF. Supplemented by reference TRBV5-1 and TRBJ2-3, the full variable domain reads KAGVTQTPRYLIKTRGQQVTLSCSPISGHRSVSWYQQTPGQGLQFLFEYFSETQRNKGNFPGRFSGRQFSNSRSEMNVSTLELGDSALYLCASSLAHADTQYFGPGTRLTVL.

V usage is TRBV5-1 and J usage is TRBJ2-3; D is undetermined. The CDR3 has 12 amino acids. Germline V lookup: CDR1 SGHRS, CDR2 YFSETQ. With 1 base removed from V and 3 bases from J, the gap between germline ends came to 3 bases. The chain's CDR3 is CASSLTTDTQYF. The CDR3 coding sequence is TGCGCCAGCAGCTTGACGACAGATACGCAGTATTTT.

The chain uses TRBV28 and TRBJ2-1; D may be TRBD1 (5 bases). The germline gives CDR1 MDHEN, CDR2 SYDVKM. The V end was cut by 2 bases, the J end by 4 bases, with 12 bases between. CDR3 length: 15 residues. CDR3 loop: CASSLIGVGYNEQFF. In DNA, the CDR3 is TGTGCCAGCAGTTTAATAGGGGTGGGTTACAATGAGCAGTTCTTC.

This clone has more than one count but fewer than ten. This sequence joins TRBV6-1 and TRBJ1-2; D not certain. Trimming shortened V by 8 bases and J by 2 bases, and 15 bases separated the two germline ends. Germline V lookup: CDR1 MNHNS, CDR2 SASEGT. The CDR3 is made up of 14 amino acids. CDR3: CASQEGSGNYGYTF. Here the CDR3 DNA reads TGTGCCAGCCAGGAGGGTAGTGGAAACTATGGCTACACCTTC.

The chain links TRBV18 to TRBJ2-1; weak D call: TRBD1 (6 bases). The V gene's germline CDR1 is KGHSH and CDR2 LQKENI. With 6 bases removed from V and 5 bases from J, the gap between germline ends came to 17 bases. The CDR3 contains 15 residues. The CDR3 here is CASSSSQGSHNEQFF. DNA for the CDR3: TGTGCCAGCTCGTCGAGTCAGGGGTCCCACAATGAGCAGTTCTTC. The whole variable domain, filled in from reference TRBV18 and TRBJ2-1, reads NAGVMQNPRHLVRRRGQEARLRCSPMKGHSHVYWYRQLPEEGLKFMVYLQKENIIDESGMPKERFSAEFPKEGPSILRIQQVVRGDSAAYFCASSSSQGSHNEQFFGPGTRLTVL.

This clone was observed at least ten times. The same CDR3 arises from other DNA sequences in this sample as well. V and J are TRBV7-9 and TRBJ2-3; D tentatively fits TRBD1 or TRBD2 (5 bases each). V was cut by 5 bases and J by 4 bases, with 10 bases left in between. CDR1 and CDR2 from the germline V gene are SEHNR and FQNEAQ (reference sequence). The CDR3 runs to 13 residues. Here the CDR3 DNA reads TGTGCCAGCAGCCCAAGGGGACCAGATACGCAGTATTTT. Translation gives CASSPRGPDTQYF.

This clone was seen many times. This rearrangement joins TRBV14 to TRBJ1-1; D remains ambiguous. This CDR3 region has 15 residues. V lost 1 base and J lost 5, with 14 bases in between. CDR1 is SGHDN and CDR2 is FVKESK in the germline V gene. CDR3 residues: CASSQVQSRGTEAFF. CDR3 DNA: TGTGCCAGCAGCCAAGTGCAGAGCAGAGGGACTGAAGCTTTCTTT.

The chain joins TRBV20-1 to TRBJ2-3; D gene unclear. The CDR3 runs 10 residues. Germline CDR1 reads DFQATT; CDR2 reads SNEGSKA (reference sequence). V lost 6 bases, J lost 10 bases, and 11 bases lay in between. The CDR3: CSAKGPAQYF. The CDR3 bases are TGCAGTGCAAAAGGTCCGGCGCAGTATTTT.

V is TRBV18 and J is TRBJ2-5, with D tentatively TRBD1 (5 bases). There are 15 residues in the CDR3. Germline values: CDR1 KGHSH, CDR2 LQKENI. V was clipped by 3 bases and J by 1 base, with 12 bases between them. The CDR3, as DNA: TGTGCCAGCTCACCGACCCCGACAGTCCAAGAGACCCAGTACTTC. This gives the protein CASSPTPTVQETQYF.

This chain joins TRBV28 and TRBJ1-3; D ambiguous. Trimming took off 4 bases at V and 0 bases at J, with 13 bases between the two ends. The CDR3 runs 16 residues. The germline V gene encodes CDR1 MDHEN and CDR2 SYDVKM. CDR3 DNA: TGTGCCAGCAGTTATCTAGAGGATTACTCTGGAAACACCATATATTTT. Translation: CASSYLEDYSGNTIYF.

Only a few counts were recorded for this clone. The chain recombines TRBV6-1 with TRBJ2-5, with D maybe TRBD1 (5 bases). The CDR3 length is 12 residues. Trimming stripped 8 bases from V and 5 bases from J, with 12 bases between. Germline CDR1 reads MNHNS; CDR2 reads SASEGT. In DNA, the CDR3 is TGTGCCAGCCGACAGTATACTGAGACCCAGTACTTC. Its translation is CASRQYTETQYF.

This clone showed up just a few times. This chain joins TRBV7-2 and TRBJ1-1; tentative D call: TRBD1 (6 bases). The V gene's germline CDR1 is SGHTA and CDR2 FQGNSA. V lost 3 bases, J lost 4 bases, and 12 bases lay in between. This CDR3 contains 14 residues. The CDR3 sequence is CASSFQGSATEAFF. In nucleotides, the CDR3 is TGTGCCAGCAGCTTCCAGGGGAGTGCCACTGAAGCTTTCTTT.

The sample holds a few counts of this clone. This sequence joins TRBV28 and TRBJ2-6, with 7 bases lining up with TRBD1. J lost 4 bases, V lost 3 bases, and 12 bases had no gene match. Per germline, CDR1 MDHEN and CDR2 SYDVKM. This CDR3 is 18 amino acids long. CDR3 in amino acids: CASSLMTGHPLGANVLTF. CDR3 nucleotide sequence: TGTGCCAGCAGTTTGATGACAGGGCATCCCCTCGGGGCCAACGTCCTGACTTTC. Variable domain in full (rest from reference TRBV28 and TRBJ2-6): DVKVTQSSRYLVKRTGEKVFLECVQDMDHENMFWYRQDPGLGLRLIYFSYDVKMKEKGDIPEGYSVSREKKERFSLILESASTNQTSMYLCASSLMTGHPLGANVLTFGAGSRLTVL.

This clone was detected only a few times. The genes are TRBV7-3 and TRBJ1-4; the D gene is possibly TRBD1 (5 bases). In germline, CDR1 is SGHTA, CDR2 FQGTGA. This CDR3 spans 15 amino acids. Trimming removed 5 bases from V and 8 bases from J, with 18 bases in between. The CDR3 sequence is CASSRDTGSGEKLFF. DNA of the CDR3: TGTGCCAGCAGCCGTGACACAGGATCGGGCGAAAAACTGTTTTTT.